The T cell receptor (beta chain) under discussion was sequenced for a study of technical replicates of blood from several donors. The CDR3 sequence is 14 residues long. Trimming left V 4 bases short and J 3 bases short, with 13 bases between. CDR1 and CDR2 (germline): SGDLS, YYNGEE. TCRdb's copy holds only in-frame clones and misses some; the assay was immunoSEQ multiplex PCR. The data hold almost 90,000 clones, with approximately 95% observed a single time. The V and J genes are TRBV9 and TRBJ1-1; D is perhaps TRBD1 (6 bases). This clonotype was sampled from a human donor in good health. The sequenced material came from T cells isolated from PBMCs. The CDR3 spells CASSPRTAYTEAFF. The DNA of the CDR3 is TGTGCCAGCAGCCCCCGGACAGCTTACACTGAAGCTTTCTTT.